The 26 T cell receptor beta chains below were found in one sample sequenced in a study of blood T cells in healthy people across ages. The authors ran a second PCR of about 7 to 11 cycles using a sample-barcoded 5' primer and a J-beta primer mix. TCRdb passed the 5' RACE reads through MiXCR, listing each CDR3 protein once. The data contain about 640,000 distinct CDR3 sequences, 58% of them singletons. Material: blood. The receptors derive from a man aged 60 to 69 in good health.

This clonotype has just a few counts. The chain links TRBV20-1 to TRBJ2-1, with 12 bases lining up with TRBD2. V shed 4 bases and J 13 bases; nucleotides not matched to a gene: 11. CDR1 and CDR2 (germline): DFQATT, SNEGSKA (reference sequence). The length of the CDR3 is 14 residues. The CDR3, as DNA: TGCAGTGCTAACCCCTCTCTAGCGGGGGGGCCCCAGTTCTTC. Translation: CSANPSLAGGPQFF.

This clonotype has just a few counts. This sequence joins TRBV5-1 and TRBJ2-1; D perhaps matches TRBD2 (6 bases). This CDR3 has 14 residues. Trimming took off 4 bases at V and 3 bases at J, with 11 bases between the two ends. Germline CDR1 reads SGHRS; CDR2 reads YFSETQ. In DNA form, the CDR3 reads TGCGCCAGCAGCCCCTCGGGGGACTACAATGAGCAGTTCTTC. Its translation: CASSPSGDYNEQFF.

The genes are TRBV20-1 and TRBJ1-3, with unresolved D. The germline CDR1 and CDR2 sequences are DFQATT and SNEGSKA (reference sequence). This CDR3 has 16 amino acids. The V end was cut by 0 bases, the J end by 1 base, with 13 bases between. CDR3 in amino acids: CSARDKSSASGNTIYF. CDR3 DNA: TGCAGTGCTAGAGATAAATCTTCAGCGTCTGGAAACACCATATATTTT.

This clonotype appeared a single time. The chain employs TRBV11-2 and TRBJ2-1; 11 positions agree with TRBD2. The V segment lost 2 bases and the J segment 1 base; nucleotides outside the gene matches: 7. The CDR3 contains 18 residues. Germline V gene sequence: CDR1 SGHAT, CDR2 FQNNGV. The DNA for the CDR3 is TGTGCCAGCAGCTTATGGCCGACTAGCGGGGTATCCTACAATGAGCAGTTCTTC. Protein: CASSLWPTSGVSYNEQFF. Full variable domain (rest looked up from reference TRBV11-2 and TRBJ2-1): EAGVAQSPRYKIIEKRQSVAFWCNPISGHATLYWYQQILGQGPKLLIQFQNNGVVDDSQLPKDRFSAERLKGVDSTLKIQPAKLEDSAVYLCASSLWPTSGVSYNEQFFGPGTRLTVL.

The chain couples TRBV4-1 to TRBJ2-3, with TRBD2 matching over 10 bases. Germline CDR1 is MGHRA and CDR2 is YSYEKL. V was clipped by 0 bases and J by 2 bases; unmatched bases: 8. The CDR3 totals 18 residues. The DNA for the CDR3 is TGCGCCAGCAGCCAAGATAGCCCTAGCGGGGGTGTCACAGATACGCAGTATTTT. Translated: CASSQDSPSGGVTDTQYF.

The chain has TRBV14 and TRBJ2-5; no firm D call. Germline assignment: CDR1 SGHDN and CDR2 FVKESK. This CDR3 region has 13 residues. V dropped 4 bases and J dropped 4 bases, with 10 bases sitting between them. The CDR3 region is CASSRNQRETQYF. The DNA for the CDR3 is TGTGCCAGCAGCCGAAATCAGCGAGAGACCCAGTACTTC.

The chain carries TRBV21-1 and TRBJ2-1; the DNA was not used to check the table's D call, TRBD2. TRBV21-1 is a pseudogene segment. The CDR3 extends over 19 amino acids. The CDR3 DNA reads as TGTGCCAGCAGCAAACTTGGGACTAGCGGGGGGTTCTCCTACAATGAGCAGTTCTTC. Protein: CASSKLGTSGGFSYNEQFF.

The chain links TRBV12-5 to TRBJ2-5; D may be TRBD2 (6 bases). Germline CDR1 and CDR2: LGHNT and FRNRAP. Deletions cut 7 bases from V and 6 bases from J, with 15 bases between. This CDR3 is 13 amino acids long. The CDR3 region is CASALMEGQTQYF. CDR3 DNA sequence: TGTGCTAGTGCCCTAATGGAGGGTCAGACCCAGTACTTC.

This chain uses TRBV7-9 with TRBJ1-1, with TRBD1 as a possible D gene (6 bases). Germline lookup yields CDR1 SEHNR and CDR2 FQNEAQ (reference sequence). V was cut by 5 bases and J by 0 bases, with 13 bases left in between. This CDR3 has 15 amino acids. CDR3 protein: CASSAQGSMNTEAFF. In DNA form, the CDR3 reads TGTGCCAGCAGCGCACAGGGTTCCATGAACACTGAAGCTTTCTTT.

The chain recombines TRBV5-1 with TRBJ2-3; D might be TRBD2 (6 bases). Germline loops: CDR1 SGHRS, CDR2 YFSETQ. V was clipped by 4 bases and J by 4 bases, with 13 bases between them. The CDR3 is made up of 14 amino acids. CDR3 bases: TGCGCCAGCAGCGTGGGACTGGACGCAGATACGCAGTATTTT. Its translation is CASSVGLDADTQYF. The whole variable domain, remainder taken from reference TRBV5-1 and TRBJ2-3, is KAGVTQTPRYLIKTRGQQVTLSCSPISGHRSVSWYQQTPGQGLQFLFEYFSETQRNKGNFPGRFSGRQFSNSRSEMNVSTLELGDSALYLCASSVGLDADTQYFGPGTRLTVL.

In this sample, this clonotype turned up many times. The chain recombines TRBV10-3 with TRBJ2-7; possible D gene TRBD1, 5 bases. Germline V gives CDR1 ENHRY, CDR2 SYGVKD. With 6 bases removed from V and 5 bases from J, the gap between germline ends came to 11 bases. The CDR3 length is 12 residues. CDR3 sequence reads: CAISPRGNEQYF. CDR3 nucleotide sequence: TGTGCCATCAGCCCTAGGGGTAACGAGCAGTACTTC.

The chain has TRBV9 and TRBJ2-3; 13 nucleotides align to TRBD2. Germline V gene sequence: CDR1 SGDLS, CDR2 YYNGEE. V trimming: 0 bases; J trimming: 6 bases; junction bases outside the gene matches: 10. The CDR3 runs to 18 residues. CDR3: CASSVALGTSGVGDTQYF. The CDR3 nucleotides are TGTGCCAGCAGCGTAGCCCTAGGGACTAGCGGGGTCGGGGATACGCAGTATTTT.

This clonotype was seen a few times. The rearrangement links TRBV15 to TRBJ2-7; D unclear. Trimming took off 0 bases at V and 0 bases at J, with 6 bases between the two ends. The CDR3 has 14 amino acids. Germline V CDR1 and CDR2: LNHNV, YYDKDF (reference sequence). This CDR3 is CATSREVASYEQYF. The CDR3 DNA sequence: TGTGCCACCAGCAGAGAGGTAGCCTCCTACGAGCAGTACTTC.

There are a few counts of this clonotype. V usage is TRBV5-6 and J usage is TRBJ2-1; 13 bases are shared with TRBD2. In germline, CDR1 is SGHDT, CDR2 YYEEEE. The length of the CDR3 is 15 residues. The V and J ends lost 3 bases and 10 bases, in that order; junction bases with no gene match: 7. In DNA, the CDR3 is TGTGCCAGCAGCTCCCCGGGACTAGCGGGGAGGGAGCAGTTCTTC. Amino acids: CASSSPGLAGREQFF.

The V call is TRBV20-1, the J call TRBJ1-2; 8 bases match TRBD1. Germline CDR1 DFQATT, CDR2 SNEGSKA (reference sequence). Trimming removed 1 base from V and 5 bases from J; junction bases left unmatched: 9. CDR3 length: 15 amino acids. The chain's CDR3 is CSARASTRGRYGYTF. The DNA of the CDR3 is TGCAGTGCTAGAGCCTCCACCAGGGGGCGATATGGCTACACCTTC.

This chain joins TRBV7-9 and TRBJ1-3; no clear D. The germline CDR1 and CDR2 sequences are SEHNR and FQNEAQ (reference sequence). Trimming took 10 bases from V and 11 from J, leaving 9 bases between them. CDR3 length equals 9 residues. The CDR3 sequence is CATTNPIYF. CDR3 DNA sequence: TGTGCCACCACCAACCCCATATATTTT. Supplemented by reference TRBV7-9 and TRBJ1-3, the full variable domain reads DTGVSQNPRHKITKRGQNVTFRCDPISEHNRLYWYRQTLGQGPEFLTYFQNEAQLEKSRLLSDRFSAERPKGSFSTLEIQRTEQGDSAMYLCATTNPIYFGEGSWLTVV.

This chain uses TRBV20-1 with TRBJ1-2; TRBD1 agrees at 7 bases. V shed 8 bases, J shed 8 bases, and the junction held 8 bases outside the gene matches. There are 11 residues in the CDR3. CDR1 and CDR2 (germline): DFQATT, SNEGSKA (reference sequence). The DNA of the CDR3 is TGCAGTACAGGGGATCTAAGGGGCTACACCTTC. Residues: CSTGDLRGYTF.

The chain couples TRBV3-1 to TRBJ1-1, with 9 bases identical to TRBD1. Germline-derived CDR1 and CDR2 are LGHDT and YNNKEL (reference sequence). CDR3 length equals 14 residues. Trimming cost V 3 bases and J 4 bases; bases outside gene matches: 3. CDR3 sequence reads: CASSQRQGVTEAFF. CDR3 sequence (DNA): TGTGCCAGCAGCCAGAGACAGGGGGTCACTGAAGCTTTCTTT.

This clonotype turned up a few times. At one boundary the junction diverges from the germline segment, which might be a read error. The chain carries TRBV2 and TRBJ2-5; weak D call: TRBD1 (6 bases). The end of the DNA is better explained by TRBJ2-7, so the J call may be wrong. Germline V gene lookup returns CDR1 SNHLY and CDR2 FYNNEI. This CDR3 has 13 residues. CDR3 amino acids: CASREGGDYEQYF. The CDR3 DNA reads TGTGCCAGCAGGGAAGGGGGAGACTACGAGCAGTACTTC.

The chain has TRBV2 and TRBJ2-1, with 11 bases that match TRBD2. The germline CDR1 and CDR2 sequences are SNHLY and FYNNEI. V trimming: 4 bases; J trimming: 2 bases; junction bases outside the gene matches: 7. The CDR3 loop spans 17 amino acids. CDR3 in DNA: TGTGCCAGCAGTGTTTCTAGCGGGGGGAAGGCCTACAATGAGCAGTTCTTC. Translated, it gives CASSVSSGGKAYNEQFF.

The V call is TRBV4-1, the J call TRBJ1-2, with 8 bases identical to TRBD1. The CDR3 has 16 residues. Trimming cost V 2 bases and J 4 bases; bases outside gene matches: 9. Germline values: CDR1 MGHRA, CDR2 YSYEKL. CDR3 bases: TGCGCCAGCAGCCAAAGGGGGCAGGGGGCGACCTATGGCTACACCTTC. Protein product: CASSQRGQGATYGYTF.

This clonotype showed up many times. The chain recombines TRBV4-1 with TRBJ1-4; 7 bases are a match to TRBD1. Germline CDR1 MGHRA, CDR2 YSYEKL. The CDR3 length is 16 residues. The junction had 6 bases not matched to a gene; V was cut back by 0 bases and J by 5 bases. This chain's CDR3 is CASSQDLTRGNEKLFF. CDR3 coding DNA: TGCGCCAGCAGCCAAGATCTGACCAGGGGGAATGAAAAACTGTTTTTT.

Many counts were recorded for this clonotype. The V call is TRBV6-6, the J call TRBJ1-2; a possible D gene is TRBD1 (5 bases). The CDR3 is made up of 14 amino acids. Trimming cost V 4 bases and J 7 bases, with 16 bases left between them. Germline-derived CDR1 and CDR2 are MNHNY and SVGAGI (reference sequence). The DNA of the CDR3 is TGTGCCAGCAGTTGGGACGCCTTAAGCAGTGGCTACACCTTC. Translation: CASSWDALSSGYTF.

This clonotype was seen only a few times. The chain links TRBV6-2 or TRBV6-3 to TRBJ1-6; D unclear. Looked up from germline, CDR1 is MNHEY and CDR2 is SVGEGT. Trimming cost V 2 bases and J 8 bases, with 13 bases left between them. This CDR3 has 15 residues. CDR3 in amino acids: CASSYKPDGYSPLHF. CDR3 coding DNA: TGTGCCAGCAGTTACAAACCGGACGGTTATTCACCCCTCCACTTT.

The CDR3 here is CATSRDPRYGTVLPMRAFF. The CDR3 coding sequence is TGTGCCACCAGCAGAGATCCCCGCTACGGGACAGTATTGCCAATGAGGGCTTTCTTT. The J gene is TRBJ1-1, the V gene TRBV15; the match to TRBD1 covers 7 bases. This CDR3 region has 19 residues. V gave up 0 bases and J gave up 11 bases; unmatched junction bases: 24. CDR1 LNHNV and CDR2 YYDKDF come from the germline V gene (reference sequence).

This chain links TRBV2 with TRBJ2-5; D is unclear. Germline V lookup: CDR1 SNHLY, CDR2 FYNNEI. CDR3 length equals 12 residues. Trimming left V 4 bases short and J 5 bases short, with 8 bases between. In nucleotides, the CDR3 is TGTGCCAGCAGTGTTCTCCGGGAGACCCAGTACTTC. This codes for CASSVLRETQYF.